This T cell receptor beta chain is from a study of blood T cell repertoires in COVID-19. Losses at the gene ends were 8 bases for V and 5 bases for J; bases not matched to a gene: 7. The germline V gene encodes CDR1 KGHSH and CDR2 LQKENI. The CDR3 contains 13 residues. The table came from immunoSEQ multiplex PCR; TCRdb's copy has only in-frame clones and leaves some out. Here the sample spans approximately 46,000 clones, approximately 85% being singletons. The source is a human donor in a cohort sampled during active COVID-19. Input material: peripheral blood. The gene calls are TRBV18 and TRBJ1-1, with 8 bases fitting TRBD1. CDR3 sequence reads: CASRQGRGTEAFF. The CDR3 nucleotides are TGTGCCAGCCGACAGGGGAGGGGAACTGAAGCTTTCTTT.